Following are 13 T cell receptor beta chains from one sample sequenced in a study of blood T cell repertoires in COVID-19 (TCRdb year 2020). Libraries came from the immunoSEQ multiplex PCR assay. Held by TCRdb, this immuneACCESS table contains in-frame sequences only and omits some clones. Under half of the omission traces to an unresolved V gene where checked; the cause of the rest is unknown. A total of about 260,000 clones appear in this sample, roughly 90% of them only once. The biggest ten clones account for about 3% of the sample. Input material: PBMCs or T cells enriched from blood (not recorded which). These receptors all come from a man between 35 and 55 years old who had been exposed to COVID-19.

The V and J genes are TRBV30 and TRBJ1-1, with 7 bases aligning to TRBD1. Looked up from germline, CDR1 is GTSNPN and CDR2 is SVGIG (reference sequence). CDR3 size: 15 residues. V gave up 2 bases and J gave up 4 bases; unmatched junction bases: 10. The CDR3 DNA sequence: TGTGCCTGGAGTCGAAGGGCAGGGGGTGTCACTGAAGCTTTCTTT. Its protein product is CAWSRRAGGVTEAFF.

The chain joins TRBV28 to TRBJ2-7; weak D call: TRBD1 (6 bases). This CDR3 is built from 17 residues. V was clipped by 3 bases and J by 2 bases, with 20 bases between them. The V gene's germline CDR1 is MDHEN and CDR2 SYDVKM. Written as DNA, the CDR3 is TGTGCCAGCAGTTTCGGGGTTTTGGGACACCAAACCTACGAGCAGTACTTC. Translating it yields CASSFGVLGHQTYEQYF. Drawing the rest from reference TRBV28 and TRBJ2-7, the complete variable domain is DVKVTQSSRYLVKRTGEKVFLECVQDMDHENMFWYRQDPGLGLRLIYFSYDVKMKEKGDIPEGYSVSREKKERFSLILESASTNQTSMYLCASSFGVLGHQTYEQYFGPGTRLTVT.

The chain has TRBV27 and TRBJ1-1; weak D call: TRBD1 (5 bases). The germline V gene encodes CDR1 MNHEY and CDR2 SMNVEV (reference sequence). Trimming took 5 bases from V and 1 from J, leaving 14 bases between them. The CDR3 is made up of 15 amino acids. The CDR3 nucleotides are TGTGCCAGCAGTCTCGACAGTTGGAAGAACACTGAAGCTTTCTTT. This encodes CASSLDSWKNTEAFF.

The CDR3 loop reads CASRSGQSSDGYTF. CDR3 DNA: TGTGCCAGCAGGAGCGGACAGTCCTCTGACGGCTACACCTTC. The chain carries TRBV6-5 and TRBJ1-2; D is possibly TRBD1 (6 bases). V was cut by 6 bases and J by 8 bases, with 19 bases left in between. CDR1 and CDR2 from the germline V gene are MNHEY and SVGAGI. The CDR3 sequence is 14 residues long.

The chain recombines TRBV7-3 with TRBJ2-3; no clear D gene. This CDR3 comprises 13 residues. Germline CDR1 reads SGHTA; CDR2 reads FQGTGA. Trimming shortened V by 3 bases and J by 2 bases, and 6 bases separated the two germline ends. The CDR3 here is CASSLYSTDTQYF. The DNA of the CDR3 is TGTGCCAGCAGCTTGTACTCCACAGATACGCAGTATTTT.

The chain recombines TRBV12-3 or TRBV12-4 with TRBJ2-7, with D possibly being TRBD2 (5 bases). Deletions cut 5 bases from V and 2 bases from J, with 7 bases between. The CDR3 runs to 12 residues. CDR3 in amino acids: CASSPEAYEQYF. The CDR3 region has the DNA TGTGCCAGCAGTCCGGAGGCCTACGAGCAGTACTTC.

V is TRBV6-5 and J is TRBJ2-7, with a tentative D call TRBD2 (6 bases). The CDR3 length is 15 residues. Germline V gives CDR1 MNHEY, CDR2 SVGAGI. The V end lost 6 bases, the J end lost 0 bases, and 15 bases lay between the germline ends. The CDR3 region is CASRQTAGSSYEQYF. The CDR3 DNA is TGTGCCAGCAGGCAGACGGCGGGGAGCTCCTACGAGCAGTACTTC.

The chain recombines TRBV5-6 with TRBJ1-2; the D gene is possibly TRBD1 (5 bases). CDR3 length: 13 amino acids. V lost 4 bases and J 7 bases, leaving 14 bases between the germline ends. CDR1 SGHDT and CDR2 YYEEEE come from the germline V gene. The CDR3 nucleotides are TGTGCCAGCAGCCCAGGCGGGGCGGGTGGCTACACCTTC. This gives the protein CASSPGGAGGYTF.

The V and J genes are TRBV28 and TRBJ2-7; D is undetermined. Germline V CDR1 and CDR2: MDHEN, SYDVKM. V lost 10 bases and J lost 3, with 16 bases in between. The CDR3 covers 13 residues. CDR3 sequence: CANPHPLNYEQYF. For the CDR3, the DNA is TGTGCCAACCCACACCCGTTAAACTACGAGCAGTACTTC.

The rearrangement joins TRBV4-1 to TRBJ2-1; 10 positions agree with TRBD2. The CDR3 loop spans 15 amino acids. The V and J ends lost 4 bases and 4 bases, in that order; junction bases with no gene match: 4. Germline V gene lookup returns CDR1 MGHRA and CDR2 YSYEKL. This CDR3 is CASSLLAGAYNEQFF. The CDR3 DNA reads TGCGCCAGCAGCCTGCTAGCGGGAGCTTACAATGAGCAGTTCTTC.

This clone has just one count. The chain couples TRBV9 to TRBJ2-3; TRBD2 matches 7 bases. Germline CDR1 is SGDLS and CDR2 is YYNGEE. CDR3 size: 15 residues. Unmatched junction bases numbered 3, after V lost 0 bases and J lost 2 bases. The chain's CDR3 is CASSVESGITDTQYF. The DNA for the CDR3 is TGTGCCAGCAGCGTAGAAAGCGGGATCACAGATACGCAGTATTTT. Looking up the rest from reference TRBV9 and TRBJ2-3 gives the full variable domain: DSGVTQTPKHLITATGQRVTLRCSPRSGDLSVYWYQQSLDQGLQFLIQYYNGEERAKGNILERFSAQQFPDLHSELNLSSLELGDSALYFCASSVESGITDTQYFGPGTRLTVL.

The genes are TRBV19 and TRBJ1-1; D uncertain. The CDR3 is 10 residues long. The germline CDR1 and CDR2 sequences are LNHDA and SQIVND (reference sequence). V was clipped by 8 bases and J by 3 bases, with 4 bases between them. CDR3 in amino acids: CASGHTEAFF. Here the CDR3 DNA reads TGTGCCAGTGGGCACACTGAAGCTTTCTTT.

The rearrangement uses TRBV2 and TRBJ1-6; possible D gene TRBD1, 5 bases. CDR3 length: 14 amino acids. Germline CDR1 reads SNHLY; CDR2 reads FYNNEI. Trimming removed 0 bases at V and 6 bases at J, with 6 bases between. CDR3 nucleotides: TGTGCCAGCAGTGAAGCCGACAGTAATTCACCCCTCCACTTT. Translated, it gives CASSEADSNSPLHF.